Listed below are T cell receptor beta chains from one sample, sequenced in a study of Ad26.COV2.S vaccination and SARS-CoV-2 variants. Assay used: immunoSEQ multiplex PCR; TCRdb lists only in-frame clones, some missing. The sample shows about 480,000 clones, roughly nine tenths of them seen only once. The sample consisted of peripheral blood, taken in a trial of Ad26.COV2.S vaccine versus placebo. Source of these receptors: a person between 18 and 59 years old who received the Ad26.COV2.S COVID-19 vaccine or a placebo. CDR3s include the opening cysteine and the closing phenylalanine or tryptophan. D genes are given only for firm matches. The listing skips clone size in some rows; elsewhere it reads once, few, many or a size class.

v_gene,j_gene,abundance,d_gene,CDR3aa,CDR3nt
TRBV7-2,TRBJ1-5,NA,NA,CASSLNSYYQPQHF,TGTGCCAGCAGCTTGAACAGTTATTATCAGCCCCAGCATTTT
TRBV7-9,TRBJ1-4,NA,TRBD1,CASSFAGGGGEKLFF,TGTGCCAGCAGTTTTGCAGGGGGTGGTGGAGAAAAACTGTTTTTT
TRBV28,TRBJ2-3,once,TRBD1,CASSQRRYPGQGADTQYF,TGTGCCAGCAGCCAACGCCGCTATCCGGGACAGGGGGCGGATACGCAGTATTTT
TRBV6-2/TRBV6-3,TRBJ2-2,once,NA,CASSLLGELFF,TGTGCCAGCAGTTTGCTCGGGGAGCTGTTTTTT
TRBV6-5,TRBJ2-5,NA,TRBD2,CASSYYGLAGLETQYF,TGTGCCAGCAGTTACTATGGACTAGCGGGATTAGAGACCCAGTACTTC
TRBV4-3,TRBJ1-2,NA,NA,CASSYPGAGGYTF,TGCGCCAGCAGCTATCCCGGGGCGGGTGGCTACACCTTC
TRBV4-2,TRBJ2-5,NA,TRBD2,CASSQVMGLAGGNQETQYF,TGTGCCAGCAGCCAAGTGATGGGACTAGCGGGAGGGAATCAAGAGACCCAGTACTTC
TRBV10-3,TRBJ1-1,NA,NA,CAISEVLAGTAEAFF,TGTGCCATCAGTGAGGTACTCGCGGGAACGGCTGAAGCTTTCTTT
TRBV7-3,TRBJ2-6,NA,TRBD1,CASSLSGTALSGANVLTF,TGTGCCAGCAGCTTATCCGGGACAGCTCTCTCTGGGGCCAACGTCCTGACTTTC
TRBV6-6,TRBJ1-2,NA,NA,CASRRTLPGGYTF,TGTGCCAGCAGGCGGACCTTGCCGGGTGGCTACACCTTC